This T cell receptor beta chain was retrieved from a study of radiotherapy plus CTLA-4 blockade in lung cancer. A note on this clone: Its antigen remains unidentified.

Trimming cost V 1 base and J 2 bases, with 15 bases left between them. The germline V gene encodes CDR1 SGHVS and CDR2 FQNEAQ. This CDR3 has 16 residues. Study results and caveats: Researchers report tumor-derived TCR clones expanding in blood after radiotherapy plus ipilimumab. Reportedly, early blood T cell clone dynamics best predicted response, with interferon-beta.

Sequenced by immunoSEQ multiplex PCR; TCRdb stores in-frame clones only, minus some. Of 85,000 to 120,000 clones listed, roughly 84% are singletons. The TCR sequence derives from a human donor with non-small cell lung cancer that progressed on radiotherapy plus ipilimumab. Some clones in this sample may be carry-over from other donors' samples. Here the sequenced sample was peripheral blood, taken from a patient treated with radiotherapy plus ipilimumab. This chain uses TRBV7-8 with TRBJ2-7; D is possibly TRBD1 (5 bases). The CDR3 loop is CASSLDQGRSTYEQYF. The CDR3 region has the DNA TGTGCCAGCAGCTTAGATCAGGGCCGTTCAACCTACGAGCAGTACTTC.